What follows are 5 T cell receptor beta chains derived from one specimen sequenced in a study of shared clonotypes between healthy human individuals. Naive CD8 cells were CD45RO-negative, positively selected for CCR7, excluding terminally differentiated effector memory CD45RA+ cells. TCRdb's copy holds only in-frame clones and misses some; the assay was immunoSEQ multiplex PCR. Of about 2 million clones listed, approximately 94% are singletons. Specimen: naive CD8+ T cells sorted from blood. These receptors all stem from a man aged 18 to 30 in good health.

CDR3 DNA sequence: TGTGCCAGCAGCCAGGGACAGCTCTCCTACGAGCAGTACTTC. This encodes CASSQGQLSYEQYF. The chain has TRBV4-2 and TRBJ2-7, with 7 bases identical to TRBD1. Germline trimming cut 3 bases from V and 0 bases from J; bases unmatched to any gene: 2. The CDR3 has 14 residues. Germline lookup yields CDR1 LGHNA and CDR2 YNFKEQ.

J is TRBJ1-2 and V is TRBV5-4; D possibly corresponds to TRBD1 (6 bases). Germline V lookup: CDR1 SGHNT, CDR2 YYREEE (reference sequence). The CDR3 covers 14 residues. The V end was cut by 0 bases, the J end by 6 bases, with 12 bases between. The CDR3 nucleotides read TGTGCCAGCAGCTTGGAGGGGACAAGCCATGGCTACACCTTC. Translating gives CASSLEGTSHGYTF.

The CDR3 here is CASSQGSFAADTQYF. DNA of the CDR3: TGCGCCAGCAGCCAAGGCTCTTTCGCGGCAGATACGCAGTATTTT. The chain carries TRBV4-1 and TRBJ2-3; no clear D gene. V was shortened by 1 base and J by 4 bases, with 12 bases between the two germline ends. CDR3 length: 15 residues. Germline-derived CDR1 and CDR2 are MGHRA and YSYEKL.

This chain connects TRBV7-8 to TRBJ2-5, with 8 bases fitting TRBD2. Germline values: CDR1 SGHVS, CDR2 FQNEAQ. After removal of 5 bases from V and 1 base from J, the junction contained 12 bases not matched to a gene. CDR3 length: 17 residues. CDR3 residues: CASSGQLSGGPQETQYF. The CDR3 DNA is TGTGCCAGCAGCGGACAACTAAGCGGGGGACCCCAAGAGACCCAGTACTTC.

This clone was counted a single time. The chain carries TRBV28 and TRBJ2-7; 7 bases match TRBD2. V gave up 1 base and J gave up 1 base; unmatched junction bases: 4. The CDR3 extends over 15 amino acids. The germline CDR1 and CDR2 sequences are MDHEN and SYDVKM. The CDR3: CASSLFGEGSYEQYF. The CDR3 DNA follows: TGTGCCAGCAGTTTATTTGGGGAGGGATCCTACGAGCAGTACTTC.